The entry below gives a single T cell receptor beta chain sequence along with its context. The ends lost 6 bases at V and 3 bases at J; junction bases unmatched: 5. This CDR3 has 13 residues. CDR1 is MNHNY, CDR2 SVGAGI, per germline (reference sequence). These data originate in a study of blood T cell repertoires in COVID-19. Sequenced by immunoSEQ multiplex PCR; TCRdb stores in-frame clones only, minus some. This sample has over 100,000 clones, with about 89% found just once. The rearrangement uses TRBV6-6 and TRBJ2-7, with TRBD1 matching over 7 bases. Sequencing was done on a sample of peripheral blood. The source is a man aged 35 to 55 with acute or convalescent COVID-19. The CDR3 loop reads CASRQGQNYEQYF. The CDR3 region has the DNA TGTGCCAGCAGGCAGGGACAGAACTACGAGCAGTACTTC.